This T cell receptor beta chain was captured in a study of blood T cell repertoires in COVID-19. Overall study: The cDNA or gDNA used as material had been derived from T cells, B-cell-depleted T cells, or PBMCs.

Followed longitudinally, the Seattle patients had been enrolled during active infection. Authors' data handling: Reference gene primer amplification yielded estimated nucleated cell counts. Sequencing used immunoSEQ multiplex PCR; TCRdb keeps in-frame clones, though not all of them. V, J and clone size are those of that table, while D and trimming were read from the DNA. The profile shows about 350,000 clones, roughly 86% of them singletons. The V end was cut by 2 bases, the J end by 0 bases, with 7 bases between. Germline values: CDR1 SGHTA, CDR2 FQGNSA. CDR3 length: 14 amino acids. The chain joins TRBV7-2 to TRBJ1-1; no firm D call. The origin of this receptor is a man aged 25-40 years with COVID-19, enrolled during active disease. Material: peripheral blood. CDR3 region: CASSLSVMNTEAFF. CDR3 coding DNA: TGTGCCAGCAGCTTATCAGTTATGAACACTGAAGCTTTCTTT.